This is a list of T cell receptor beta chains from one sample in a study of control samples from healthy donors and cancer patients. Measured with immunoSEQ multiplex PCR; TCRdb has only the in-frame clones, and not every one. The data contain about 39,000 clones, 83% of them singletons. Material for sequencing was PBMCs. These receptors were obtained from a woman in her sixties with lung cancer. CDR3s include the opening cysteine and the closing phenylalanine or tryptophan. D genes are given only for firm matches. A clone size is listed for some rows: how often the clone was seen (once, few, many), or a class if it is expanded.

>TRBJ2-1|few|.|TRBV6-2/TRBV6-3
TGTGCCAGCAGCTCTACGGGGCTAAGCTCCCACAATGAGCAGTTCTTC
CASSSTGLSSHNEQFF
>TRBJ2-1|.|.|TRBV7-8
TGTGCCAGCAGCCCACGTCGGGTACTCTTATACAATGAGCAGTTCTTC
CASSPRRVLLYNEQFF
>TRBJ1-4|.|.|TRBV7-7
TGTGCCAGCAGCTTAGAAGGGAAACCAGGGGAAAAACTGTTTTTT
CASSLEGKPGEKLFF
>TRBJ1-1|.|.|TRBV3-1/TRBV3-2
TGTGCCAGCAGCCAAGATGGGGGGGCGGTGAACACTGAAGCTTTCTTT
CASSQDGGAVNTEAFF
>TRBJ2-3|.|TRBD2|TRBV6-2/TRBV6-3
TGTGCCAGCAGTTACTCTGGCGGGAGGGGCACAGATACGCAGTATTTT
CASSYSGGRGTDTQYF
>TRBJ1-2|medium-sized|.|TRBV12-3/TRBV12-4
TGTGCCAGCAGTCGACAGGAATATGGCTACACCTTC
CASSRQEYGYTF
>TRBJ2-7|.|.|TRBV2
TGTGCCAGCAAGGCGGGTGGTTACGAGCAGTACTTC
CASKAGGYEQYF
>TRBJ2-7|.|.|TRBV27
TGTGCCACCCACATTTCGGCCGGCAGGGAAGGCGAGCAGTACTTC
CATHISAGREGEQYF
>TRBJ2-7|.|.|TRBV10-3
TGTGCCATCAGGGGGACACCGACCTACGAGCAGTACTTC
CAIRGTPTYEQYF
>TRBJ2-3|.|.|TRBV7-2
TGTGCCAGCAGCACCCCCCATACGCAGTATTTT
CASSTPHTQYF
>TRBJ1-1|.|.|TRBV4-2
TGTGCCAGCAGCCAAGTTTCGGGTCAGGGTACTGAAGCTTTCTTT
CASSQVSGQGTEAFF
>TRBJ2-7|once|TRBD1|TRBV6-5
TGTGCCAGCAGGTCCGGGACAGGGGAACGCTACGAGCAGTACTTC
CASRSGTGERYEQYF
>TRBJ2-5|.|TRBD1|TRBV5-1
TGCGCCAGCAGCACCCGGACAGGGACTCTATTGGAGACCCAGTACTTC
CASSTRTGTLLETQYF
>TRBJ2-1|.|.|TRBV7-2
TGTGCCAGCAGCTTAATGATGGTGGGGGGGGCGGGCGATGAGCAGTTCTTC
CASSLMMVGGAGDEQFF
>TRBJ2-2|.|.|TRBV7-2
TGTGCCAGCAGCCTGGACCCAACCGGGGAGCTGTTTTTT
CASSLDPTGELFF
>TRBJ2-7|few|.|TRBV7-2
TGTGCCAGCAGCTCCGGGGCCTACGAGCAGTACTTC
CASSSGAYEQYF
>TRBJ2-6|once|.|TRBV19
TGTGCCAGTAGTATCTGGGGGGCTGGGGCCAACGTCCTGACTTTC
CASSIWGAGANVLTF
>TRBJ1-1|.|.|TRBV3-1/TRBV3-2
TGTGCCAGCAAGGGGACCATAAACACTGAAGCTTTCTTT
CASKGTINTEAFF
>TRBJ1-4|.|.|TRBV18
TGTGCCAGCTCACCGGGAGAAAAACTGTTTTTT
CASSPGEKLFF
>TRBJ2-7|few|.|TRBV5-6
TGTGCCAGCAGCTCGATATCCCGGGGACAAACGTACGAGCAGTACTTC
CASSSISRGQTYEQYF
>TRBJ2-7|.|.|TRBV6-6
TGTGCCAGCACATTTAACAGGGTCATCGACGAGCAGTACTTC
CASTFNRVIDEQYF
>TRBJ2-5|.|TRBD2|TRBV9
TGTGCCAGCAGCGTAGCTGGACTAGCGGGAGGGGGGCAAGAGACCCAGTACTTC
CASSVAGLAGGGQETQYF
>TRBJ2-7|.|.|TRBV4-1
TGCGCCAGCAGCCAAGTTGTAGAAGGGCCCTACGAGCAGTACTTC
CASSQVVEGPYEQYF
>TRBJ2-3|.|TRBD2|TRBV5-1
TGCGCCAGCAGCTGGCCGGGACTAGCGGGGGGGCTGAGCACAGATACGCAGTATTTT
CASSWPGLAGGLSTDTQYF
>TRBJ2-7|.|TRBD1|TRBV19
TGTGCCAGTAGCCCGATAGGGGACAGGTCTAACTCCTACGAGCAGTACTTC
CASSPIGDRSNSYEQYF
>TRBJ2-5|.|TRBD2|TRBV11-2
TGTGCCAGCAGCTTAGCCCTGACTAGCGGGAGGTTCGGTGAGACCCAGTACTTC
CASSLALTSGRFGETQYF
>TRBJ2-2|.|.|TRBV18
TGTGCCAGCTCACCATTTAACGGAATGAACACCGGGGAGCTGTTTTTT
CASSPFNGMNTGELFF
>TRBJ2-2|once|.|TRBV11-2
TGTGCCAGCAGCTTCAACAGCGCGGCTCCCGGGGAGCTGTTTTTT
CASSFNSAAPGELFF
>TRBJ2-7|.|.|TRBV19
TGTGCCAGTAGTATCTCCATGTCCTACGAGCAGTACTTC
CASSISMSYEQYF
>TRBJ2-3|.|.|TRBV7-9
TGTGCCAGCAGCTTCCCAACTTTGACTAGGTCTAGCACAGATACGCAGTATTTT
CASSFPTLTRSSTDTQYF
>TRBJ1-1|.|TRBD1|TRBV18
TGTGCCAGCTCACCACGGGACAGGCGAGACACTGAAGCTTTCTTT
CASSPRDRRDTEAFF
>TRBJ1-1|.|.|TRBV2
TGTGCCAGCAGTGAAGAGGACCGCCACACTGAAGCTTTCTTT
CASSEEDRHTEAFF